Shown below are 19 T cell receptor beta chains from a single sample sequenced in a study of T cell responses to AZD1222 COVID-19 vaccine. Measured with immunoSEQ multiplex PCR; TCRdb has only the in-frame clones, and not every one. The sample includes approximately 120,000 clones, 90% of them seen just once. Sequences were derived from peripheral blood, sampled on day 0 of MenACWY control vaccination. Receptors originate from an adult in good health.

The chain recombines TRBV7-2 with TRBJ2-5, with D unresolved. Germline CDR1 is SGHTA and CDR2 is FQGNSA. Trimming shortened V by 4 bases and J by 3 bases, and 6 bases separated the two germline ends. The CDR3 totals 12 residues. CDR3 DNA: TGTGCCAGCAGCTATTTTAAAGAGACCCAGTACTTC. Its protein is CASSYFKETQYF.

This chain uses TRBV6-5 with TRBJ2-3; a possible D gene is TRBD2 (5 bases). Germline V lookup: CDR1 MNHEY, CDR2 SVGAGI. The V gene lost 0 bases and the J gene lost 6 bases, with 10 bases spanning the gap. The CDR3 runs 14 residues. The chain's CDR3 is CASSYSRTRDTQYF. The CDR3 coding sequence is TGTGCCAGCAGTTACTCCAGAACTAGGGATACGCAGTATTTT.

The chain recombines TRBV11-2 with TRBJ2-1; possible D gene TRBD2, 5 bases. V lost 5 bases, J lost 5 bases, and 16 bases lay in between. Germline-derived CDR1 and CDR2 are SGHAT and FQNNGV. The CDR3 is 15 residues long. DNA of the CDR3: TGTGCCAGCAGCCTGTTTGGCCGGGGAAACAATGAGCAGTTCTTC. Its protein product is CASSLFGRGNNEQFF.

The chain links TRBV6-1 to TRBJ2-7; possible D gene TRBD2, 6 bases. CDR3 length: 17 residues. V was shortened by 3 bases and J by 4 bases, with 22 bases between the two germline ends. Germline V gene sequence: CDR1 MNHNS, CDR2 SASEGT. The CDR3, as DNA: TGTGCCAGCAGTGATCCCCAAGCCGCGGGGCGAGAGTACGAGCAGTACTTC. Translated, it gives CASSDPQAAGREYEQYF.

This clone has a handful of counts. The chain couples TRBV18 to TRBJ2-1, with 7 bases aligning to TRBD1. This CDR3 is 15 amino acids long. The V and J ends lost 3 bases and 10 bases, in that order; junction bases with no gene match: 12. Per germline, CDR1 KGHSH and CDR2 LQKENI. This CDR3 reads CASSPTTGMAPEQFF. The CDR3, as DNA: TGTGCCAGCTCACCCACGACAGGGATGGCCCCGGAGCAGTTCTTC.

This clone was seen a single time. The rearrangement joins TRBV19 to TRBJ2-5, with 7 bases that match TRBD1. Germline values: CDR1 LNHDA, CDR2 SQIVND (reference sequence). The CDR3 contains 14 residues. Trimming took 4 bases from V and 9 from J; bases not matched to a gene: 11. The CDR3 here is CASSTPGGTMSQYF. Written as DNA, the CDR3 is TGTGCCAGTAGTACTCCAGGGGGAACGATGTCCCAGTACTTC.

V is TRBV6-5 and J is TRBJ2-3; D is perhaps TRBD2 (6 bases). V was shortened by 6 bases and J by 2 bases, with 15 bases between the two germline ends. CDR1 is MNHEY, CDR2 SVGAGI, per germline. The CDR3 covers 15 residues. CDR3 residues: CASSSGGTLTDTQYF. CDR3 in DNA: TGTGCCAGCAGCTCCGGCGGGACCCTCACAGATACGCAGTATTTT.

The gene calls are TRBV5-5 and TRBJ2-1; possible D gene TRBD1, 6 bases. V lost 0 bases, J lost 6 bases, and 16 bases lay in between. Per germline, CDR1 SGHKS and CDR2 YYEKEE (reference sequence). The CDR3 runs to 16 residues. This CDR3 is CASSLAWGLPGNEQFF. DNA for the CDR3: TGTGCCAGCAGCTTGGCCTGGGGGCTACCGGGCAATGAGCAGTTCTTC.

The J gene is TRBJ2-2, the V gene TRBV29-1, with D possibly matching TRBD1 (6 bases). CDR3 length: 14 amino acids. Germline values: CDR1 SQVTM, CDR2 ANQGSEA. Trimming removed 5 bases at V and 1 base at J, with 11 bases between. In DNA, the CDR3 is TGCAGCGTTTCCCGGGACAAGAACACCGGGGAGCTGTTTTTT. Protein product: CSVSRDKNTGELFF.

V is TRBV27 and J is TRBJ2-1, with TRBD1 matching over 10 bases. Trimming took 6 bases from V and 9 from J; bases not matched to a gene: 11. CDR1 is MNHEY and CDR2 is SMNVEV in the germline V gene (reference sequence). The length of the CDR3 is 15 residues. The CDR3 DNA reads TGTGCCAGCAGCAGAGCCGGGACAGGGGTGGTTGAGCAGTTCTTC. Encoded protein: CASSRAGTGVVEQFF.

The chain carries TRBV3-1 (or the pseudogene TRBV3-2) and TRBJ2-3, with TRBD2 as a possible D gene (6 bases). Deletions cut 4 bases from V and 1 base from J, with 12 bases between. In germline, CDR1 is LGHDT, CDR2 YNNKEL (reference sequence). The CDR3 is 15 residues long. The CDR3 spells CASSRLEFGTDTQYF. CDR3 nucleotides: TGTGCCAGCAGCCGACTAGAGTTCGGCACAGATACGCAGTATTTT.

The J gene is TRBJ1-2, the V gene TRBV7-9, with TRBD1 identical over 8 bases. The CDR3 has 15 amino acids. Trimming at V came to 2 bases and at J to 5 bases, leaving 7 bases not matched to a gene. Germline CDR1 SEHNR, CDR2 FQNEAQ (reference sequence). Written as DNA, the CDR3 is TGTGCCAGCAGCTTATGGACAGGGCGAGAATATGGCTACACCTTC. Its translation is CASSLWTGREYGYTF. The variable domain in full, with the rest retrieved from reference TRBV7-9 and TRBJ1-2, is DTGVSQNPRHKITKRGQNVTFRCDPISEHNRLYWYRQTLGQGPEFLTYFQNEAQLEKSRLLSDRFSAERPKGSFSTLEIQRTEQGDSAMYLCASSLWTGREYGYTFGSGTRLTVV.

This clone was recorded once. The V call is TRBV5-4, the J call TRBJ2-4; TRBD1 matches at 9 bases. The CDR3 spans 16 residues. Germline lookup yields CDR1 SGHNT and CDR2 YYREEE (reference sequence). V lost 2 bases to trimming and J lost 0 bases; unmatched junction nucleotides: 3. The CDR3 DNA follows: TGTGCCAGCAGCTTAACAGGGGGCCCAGCCAAAAACATTCAGTACTTC. Translation: CASSLTGGPAKNIQYF.

The genes are TRBV5-1 and TRBJ1-5; D is possibly TRBD1 (6 bases). CDR1 is SGHRS and CDR2 is YFSETQ in the germline V gene. This CDR3 region has 13 residues. The germline V and J ends were trimmed by 4 bases and 6 bases, with 11 bases remaining between them. The CDR3 nucleotides are TGCGCCAGCAGCAGGGAGGGGGGTCAGCCCCAGCATTTT. Translated: CASSREGGQPQHF.

The chain has TRBV3-1 (or the pseudogene TRBV3-2) and TRBJ2-5; weak D call: TRBD2 (7 bases). This CDR3 spans 14 amino acids. V was shortened by 3 bases and J by 7 bases, with 15 bases between the two germline ends. Germline CDR1 and CDR2: LGHDT and YNNKEL (reference sequence). The CDR3 bases are TGTGCCAGCAGCCATCCCACTAGGGGGGGGACCCAGTACTTC. Amino acids: CASSHPTRGGTQYF.

The chain recombines TRBV18 with TRBJ2-5; no definite D call. The CDR3 length is 13 residues. The V gene's germline CDR1 is KGHSH and CDR2 LQKENI. Trimming removed 8 bases at V and 5 bases at J, with 15 bases between. CDR3 sequence: CASKTLVSETQYF. The CDR3 nucleotides are TGTGCCAGCAAGACCCTAGTGAGTGAGACCCAGTACTTC.

The V gene is TRBV9, the J gene TRBJ1-3, with D uncertain. Per the germline V gene, CDR1 is SGDLS and CDR2 is YYNGEE. This CDR3 contains 16 residues. Trimming shortened V by 0 bases and J by 0 bases, and 10 bases separated the two germline ends. CDR3 region: CASSVGGGSSGNTIYF. CDR3 nucleotides: TGTGCCAGCAGCGTAGGGGGAGGGAGCTCTGGAAACACCATATATTTT.

The CDR3 spells CASSRSGSVQETQYF. The CDR3 coding sequence is TGTGCCAGCTCACGTAGCGGGAGCGTCCAGGAGACCCAGTACTTC. This chain uses TRBV18 with TRBJ2-5; 9 nucleotides agree with TRBD2. The CDR3 is 15 residues long. J lost 5 bases, V lost 4 bases, and 8 bases had no gene match. CDR1 is KGHSH, CDR2 LQKENI, per germline.

The chain carries TRBV6-4 and TRBJ2-5; TRBD1 matches at 8 bases. Germline trimming cut 6 bases from V and 7 bases from J; bases unmatched to any gene: 7. Germline CDR1 reads MRHNA; CDR2 reads SNTAGT. CDR3 size: 13 residues. Written as DNA, the CDR3 is TGTGCCAGCAGCCCCGGGACAGGAGGGACCCAGTACTTC. This translates into CASSPGTGGTQYF.